These 17 T cell receptor beta chains were sequenced from one sample in a study of cytomegalovirus exposure and HLA in healthy donors (dated by TCRdb to about 2017). The library was built by means of the immunoSEQ multiplex PCR assay. For the multiplex PCR, a mixture combining 60 forward primers for TCR Vbeta segments and 13 reverse primers for TCR Jbeta segments was used. This immuneACCESS table, as held by TCRdb, lists in-frame sequences with V and J called but not all clones. Of the missing ones, under half trace to an unresolved V gene in checked studies; the others have no known cause. The sample table shows some 110,000 clones, and approximately 70% are seen once. The top ten constitute roughly 8.7% of the sample. Sample: PBMCs. These receptors all come from a man aged 25-40 years in good health and CMV-seropositive.

The rearrangement links TRBV30 to TRBJ1-3, with TRBD1 matching over 8 bases. V trimming: 4 bases; J trimming: 5 bases; junction bases outside the gene matches: 10. This CDR3 is built from 15 residues. CDR1 is GTSNPN, CDR2 SVGIG, per germline (reference sequence). The CDR3 nucleotides read TGTGCCTGGACAAGACCAGGGGGCCGGAGAAACACCATATATTTT. This translates into CAWTRPGGRRNTIYF.

This chain links TRBV5-1 with TRBJ2-2, with D possibly TRBD2 on 7 matching bases. The V end was cut by 4 bases, the J end by 5 bases, with 15 bases between. The CDR3 totals 15 residues. Germline CDR1 reads SGHRS; CDR2 reads YFSETQ. Here the CDR3 DNA reads TGCGCCAGCAGCCGGCAAGGGGGGGGAACCGGGGAGCTGTTTTTT. This sequence encodes CASSRQGGGTGELFF.

V and J are TRBV28 and TRBJ1-1; D is uncertain. This CDR3 spans 11 amino acids. In germline, CDR1 is MDHEN, CDR2 SYDVKM. Trimming took 4 bases from V and 8 from J, leaving 8 bases between them. The CDR3 DNA reads as TGTGCCAGCAGTTCATACAGAGAAGCTTTCTTT. Protein sequence: CASSSYREAFF.

The chain carries TRBV7-8 and TRBJ2-4, with D tentatively TRBD1 (5 bases). Germline CDR1 reads SGHVS; CDR2 reads FQNEAQ. This CDR3 has 16 amino acids. The germline V and J ends were trimmed by 4 bases and 5 bases, with 18 bases remaining between them. The chain's CDR3 is CASSYGAASAQNIQYF. CDR3 DNA: TGTGCCAGCAGCTATGGGGCAGCCTCGGCCCAAAACATTCAGTACTTC. Based on the CDR3 plus reference TRBV7-8 and TRBJ2-4, the full variable domain is GAGVSQSPRYKVAKRGQDVALRCDPISGHVSLFWYQQALGQGPEFLTYFQNEAQLDKSGLPSDRFFAERPEGSVSTLKIQRTQQEDSAVYLCASSYGAASAQNIQYFGAGTRLSVL.

This chain connects TRBV21-1 to TRBJ2-1; TRBD1 reflects the table's D call only, with no check against the DNA. TRBV21-1 is termed a pseudogene. The CDR3 covers 12 residues. The CDR3 nucleotides are TGTGCCAGTATAAACAGGGGCGATGAGCAGTTCTTC. Translated, it gives CASINRGDEQFF.

J is TRBJ1-1 and V is TRBV9, with D maybe TRBD1 (6 bases). V dropped 0 bases and J dropped 5 bases, with 14 bases sitting between them. CDR1 and CDR2 from the germline V gene are SGDLS and YYNGEE. This CDR3 region has 15 residues. The CDR3 spells CASSVAQGPGTEAFF. CDR3 coding DNA: TGTGCCAGCAGCGTAGCCCAGGGGCCAGGGACTGAAGCTTTCTTT.

The genes are TRBV29-1 and TRBJ1-2; D might be TRBD1 (6 bases). Trimming pared 8 bases from V and 3 bases from J, leaving 16 bases between. CDR3 size: 13 residues. Germline V gene sequence: CDR1 SQVTM, CDR2 ANQGSEA. The CDR3 protein is CSFLGGGHYGYTF. The CDR3 DNA reads TGCAGCTTCCTCGGGGGGGGGCACTATGGCTACACCTTC.

The chain links TRBV6-1 to TRBJ2-1, with 8 bases matching TRBD2. The germline V gene encodes CDR1 MNHNS and CDR2 SASEGT. The CDR3 is 14 amino acids. With 6 bases clipped from V and 0 bases from J, the junction kept 1 base outside the gene matches. The CDR3 region is CASSAGGSYNEQFF. In DNA form, the CDR3 reads TGTGCCAGCAGCGCGGGGGGCTCCTACAATGAGCAGTTCTTC.

This chain uses TRBV9 with TRBJ2-1, with a weak D call TRBD2 (5 bases). Germline CDR1 reads SGDLS; CDR2 reads YYNGEE. The V gene lost 0 bases and the J gene lost 2 bases, with 9 bases spanning the gap. The CDR3 consists of 15 residues. The CDR3 spells CASSVVGSAYNEQFF. For the CDR3, the DNA is TGTGCCAGCAGCGTAGTAGGGAGTGCCTACAATGAGCAGTTCTTC.

The V call is TRBV9, the J call TRBJ2-3; D call uncertain. This CDR3 contains 15 residues. V lost 3 bases, J lost 2 bases, and 13 bases lay in between. Germline CDR1 and CDR2: SGDLS and YYNGEE. The CDR3 DNA is TGTGCCAGCAGCGCCCCGGGTCCGTACACAGATACGCAGTATTTT. It translates to CASSAPGPYTDTQYF.

This clone was recorded a few times. V gene TRBV4-3 combines with J gene TRBJ2-2, with 14 bases fitting TRBD2. This CDR3 spans 18 amino acids. CDR1 and CDR2 from the germline V gene are LGHNA and YSLEER. The junction had 9 bases not matched to a gene; V was cut back by 4 bases and J by 5 bases. CDR3 protein: CASSPSGLAGVGTGELFF. The CDR3 DNA reads TGCGCCAGCAGCCCGTCGGGACTAGCGGGAGTGGGTACCGGGGAGCTGTTTTTT.

A few counts support this clone. The rearrangement uses TRBV9 and TRBJ2-5, with D unresolved. The V and J ends lost 4 bases and 3 bases respectively, with 16 bases between them. Germline V gene lookup returns CDR1 SGDLS and CDR2 YYNGEE. This CDR3 spans 15 amino acids. The CDR3 coding sequence is TGTGCCAGCAGCTCTCATCAGGATTCAGAAGAGACCCAGTACTTC. Translation gives CASSSHQDSEETQYF. Using reference TRBV9 and TRBJ2-5 for the parts outside the CDR3, the full variable domain is DSGVTQTPKHLITATGQRVTLRCSPRSGDLSVYWYQQSLDQGLQFLIQYYNGEERAKGNILERFSAQQFPDLHSELNLSSLELGDSALYFCASSSHQDSEETQYFGPGTRLLVL.

The CDR3 DNA reads TGTGCCTGGAGTGTGGGGGGGAGGGAGCAGTACTTC. Encoded protein: CAWSVGGREQYF. J is TRBJ2-7 and V is TRBV30; 7 nucleotides line up with TRBD2. The CDR3 contains 12 residues. Trimming at V came to 0 bases and at J to 7 bases, leaving 3 bases not matched to a gene. Looked up from germline, CDR1 is GTSNPN and CDR2 is SVGIG (reference sequence).

The chain links TRBV27 to TRBJ2-1, with a weak D call TRBD2 (6 bases). Per germline, CDR1 MNHEY and CDR2 SMNVEV (reference sequence). Deletions cut 6 bases from V and 4 bases from J, with 16 bases between. The CDR3 contains 15 residues. The CDR3 reads CASSLIAAHYNEQFF. CDR3 nucleotides: TGTGCCAGCAGCCTTATAGCGGCCCATTACAATGAGCAGTTCTTC.

There are a few counts of this clone. The V gene is TRBV6-1, the J gene TRBJ1-2; D is unclear. This CDR3 has 10 amino acids. Germline lookup yields CDR1 MNHNS and CDR2 SASEGT. Between the trimmed V and J ends, which lost 6 bases and 8 bases, there was a span of 7 bases. CDR3 residues: CASSLEGYTF. CDR3 in DNA: TGTGCCAGCAGCCTAGAAGGCTACACCTTC.

The chain combines TRBV27 with TRBJ1-5, with D possibly matching TRBD1 (6 bases). Trimming pared 6 bases from V and 4 bases from J, leaving 13 bases between. The germline V gene has CDR1 MNHEY and CDR2 SMNVEV (reference sequence). This CDR3 has 14 residues. In DNA form, the CDR3 reads TGTGCCAGCAGCTTCGGACAGTCGAATCAGCCCCAGCATTTT. It specifies CASSFGQSNQPQHF.

CDR3 sequence (DNA): TGTGCCAGCAGCTTACTACTGACAGGCGACTATGGCTACACCTTC. Translating gives CASSLLLTGDYGYTF. The chain uses TRBV5-5 and TRBJ1-2; possibly TRBD1 for D (6 bases). The CDR3 runs 15 residues. The germline V and J ends were trimmed by 2 bases and 3 bases, with 14 bases remaining between them. The germline gives CDR1 SGHKS, CDR2 YYEKEE (reference sequence).